The T cell receptor (beta chain) under discussion was sequenced for a study of OX40 agonist ivuxolimab in advanced cancers. Study information: Prior therapy, whether anti-PD-1, anti-PD-L1 or anti-CTLA-4, was allowed, and roughly 40% had some.

In regard to this clone: Its antigen is still unknown.

Broader study findings: Clonal expansion by week 6 occurred in CD4+ and CD8+ blood T cells (at 0.1 to 3.0 mg/kg).

Generated by immunoSEQ multiplex PCR, the TCRdb table keeps only in-frame clones and is missing some. This table has tens of thousands of clones, approximately 90% appearing once. Autoimmune disease history or systemic immunosuppression led to patient exclusion. The CDR3 consists of 15 residues. The germline CDR1 and CDR2 sequences are LNHDA and SQIVND (reference sequence). V dropped 4 bases and J dropped 0 bases, with 10 bases sitting between them. J is TRBJ1-5 and V is TRBV19, with unresolved D. The source material was CD4+ or CD8+ T cells sorted from blood, sampled in a trial of the OX40 agonist ivuxolimab. The receptor comes from an adult with an advanced solid tumor such as melanoma, head and neck, liver or kidney cancer. CDR3 protein: CASSRSGDSNQPQHF. In nucleotides, the CDR3 is TGTGCCAGTAGTAGGAGTGGGGATAGCAATCAGCCCCAGCATTTT.